The source of this TCR beta chain is a study of blood T cell repertoires in COVID-19. In the study overall: Donors in the United States, Italy and Spain gave samples during acute or convalescent COVID-19.

Using immunoSEQ multiplex PCR, the repertoire was profiled, and TCRdb retains in-frame clones only, with some absent. The top ten clones hold over 0.2% of a sample with some 670,000 clones, about 87% of them seen once. Germline V gives CDR1 SGHTA, CDR2 FQGTGA. V lost 5 bases to trimming and J lost 5 bases, with 7 bases between them. The CDR3 length is 13 residues. The rearrangement joins TRBV7-3 to TRBJ2-6, with D uncertain. This receptor was taken from a woman younger than 35 with acute or convalescent COVID-19. Sequenced sample: peripheral blood. The CDR3 DNA reads TGTGCCAGCAGCCCCCTCCGGGCCAACGTCCTGACTTTC. Translated: CASSPLRANVLTF.